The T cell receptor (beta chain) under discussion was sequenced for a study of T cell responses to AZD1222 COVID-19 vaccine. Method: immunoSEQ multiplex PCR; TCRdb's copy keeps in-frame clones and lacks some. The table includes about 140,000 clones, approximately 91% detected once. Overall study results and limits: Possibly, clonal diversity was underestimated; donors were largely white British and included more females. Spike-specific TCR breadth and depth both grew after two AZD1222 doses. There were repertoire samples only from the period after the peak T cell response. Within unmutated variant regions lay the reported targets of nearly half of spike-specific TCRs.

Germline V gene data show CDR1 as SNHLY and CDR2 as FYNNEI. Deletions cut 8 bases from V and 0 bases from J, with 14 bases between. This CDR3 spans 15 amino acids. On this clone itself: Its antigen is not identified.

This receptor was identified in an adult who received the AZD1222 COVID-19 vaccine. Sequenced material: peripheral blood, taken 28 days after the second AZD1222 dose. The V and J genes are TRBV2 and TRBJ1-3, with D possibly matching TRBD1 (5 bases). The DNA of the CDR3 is TGTGCCAGCCTTAGGGACCCAAGCTCTGGAAACACCATATATTTT. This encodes CASLRDPSSGNTIYF.